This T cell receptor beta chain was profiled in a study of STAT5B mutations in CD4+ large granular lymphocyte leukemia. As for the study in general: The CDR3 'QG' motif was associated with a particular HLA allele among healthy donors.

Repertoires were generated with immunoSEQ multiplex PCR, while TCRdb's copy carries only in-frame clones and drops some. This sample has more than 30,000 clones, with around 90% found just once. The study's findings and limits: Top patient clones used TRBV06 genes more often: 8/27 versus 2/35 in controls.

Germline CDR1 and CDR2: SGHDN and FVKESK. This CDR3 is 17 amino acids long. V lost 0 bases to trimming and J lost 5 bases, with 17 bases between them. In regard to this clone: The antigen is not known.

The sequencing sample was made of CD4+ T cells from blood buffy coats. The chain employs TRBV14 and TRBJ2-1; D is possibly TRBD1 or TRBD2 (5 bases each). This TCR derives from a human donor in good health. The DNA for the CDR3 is TGTGCCAGCAGCCAAGATAGGGGCCTGCGGCGGGACAATGAGCAGTTCTTC. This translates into CASSQDRGLRRDNEQFF.